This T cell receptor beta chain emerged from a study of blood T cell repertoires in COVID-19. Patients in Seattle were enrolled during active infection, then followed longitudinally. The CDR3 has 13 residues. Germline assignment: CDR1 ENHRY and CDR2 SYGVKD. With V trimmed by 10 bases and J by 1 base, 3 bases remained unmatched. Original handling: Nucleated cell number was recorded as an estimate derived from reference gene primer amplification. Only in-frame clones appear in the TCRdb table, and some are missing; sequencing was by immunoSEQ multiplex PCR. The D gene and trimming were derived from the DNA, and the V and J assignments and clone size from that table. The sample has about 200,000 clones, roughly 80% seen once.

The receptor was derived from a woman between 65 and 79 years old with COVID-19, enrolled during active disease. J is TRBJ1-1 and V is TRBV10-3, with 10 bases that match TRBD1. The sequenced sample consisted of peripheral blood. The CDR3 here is CATRTGGNTEAFF. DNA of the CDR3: TGTGCCACTCGGACAGGGGGGAACACTGAAGCTTTCTTT.